This TCR beta chain was identified during a study of cytomegalovirus exposure and HLA in healthy donors. Study-level points and caveats: In a later analysis, across HLA loci, associated TCR counts were highest for DRB1, lowest for HLA-C.

This clone has a handful of counts. As yet, its antigen is unknown. The primer mix had 60 Vbeta and 13 Jbeta primers. Study processing details: In a later analysis, the count reached some 73 million unique TCR beta chains, with 9 million to 11 million shared. TCRdb keeps only in-frame clones here, not all; method: immunoSEQ multiplex PCR. V and J calls and clone size are given by that table; D and trimming were obtained from the DNA. Of about 81,000 clones in the sample, over 65% were seen once. The V gene end was trimmed by 0 bases and the J gene end by 4 bases; junction bases not matched to a gene: 2. The CDR3 is 14 residues long. CDR1 and CDR2 from the germline V gene are SGHTA and FQGNSA.

Sequenced: PBMCs. The chain is built from TRBV7-2 and TRBJ2-7; TRBD1 aligns across 8 bases. The source is a man aged 50 or older in good health and CMV-seropositive. In DNA, the CDR3 is TGTGCCAGCAGCTTAGCGAGGACAGGGTACGAGCAGTACTTC. Translating it yields CASSLARTGYEQYF.